This T cell receptor (beta chain) was documented in a study of blood T cell repertoires in COVID-19. Turning to the study itself: From the United States, Italy and Spain came samples of acute and convalescent COVID-19.

This clone was detected ten times or more. After removal of 5 bases from V and 4 bases from J, the junction contained 12 bases not matched to a gene. The germline V gene encodes CDR1 SGHDT and CDR2 YYEEEE. The CDR3 spans 16 residues. Data came from immunoSEQ multiplex PCR; TCRdb stores just in-frame clones and leaves some out. The sample lists about 200,000 clones, 84% occurring once. This sequence originates from a woman between 45 and 60 years old with active or convalescent COVID-19. J is TRBJ2-3 and V is TRBV5-6; 8 bases match TRBD2. The sequenced sample was peripheral blood. The CDR3 here is CASRLNGGGKPDTQYF. The CDR3 nucleotides are TGTGCCAGCAGACTTAATGGCGGGGGGAAGCCAGATACGCAGTATTTT.